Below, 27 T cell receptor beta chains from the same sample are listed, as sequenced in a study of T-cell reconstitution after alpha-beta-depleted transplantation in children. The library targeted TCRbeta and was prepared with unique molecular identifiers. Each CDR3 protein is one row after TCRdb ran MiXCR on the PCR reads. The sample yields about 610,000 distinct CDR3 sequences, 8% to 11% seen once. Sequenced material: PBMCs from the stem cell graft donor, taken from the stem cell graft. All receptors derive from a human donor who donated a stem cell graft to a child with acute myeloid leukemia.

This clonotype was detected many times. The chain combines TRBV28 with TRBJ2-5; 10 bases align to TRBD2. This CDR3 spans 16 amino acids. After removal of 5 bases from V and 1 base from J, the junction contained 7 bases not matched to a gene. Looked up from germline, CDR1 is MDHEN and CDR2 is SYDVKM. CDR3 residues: CASSPITSGAQETQYF. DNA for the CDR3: TGTGCCAGCAGTCCTATAACTAGCGGGGCCCAAGAGACCCAGTACTTC. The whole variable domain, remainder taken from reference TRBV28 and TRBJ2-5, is DVKVTQSSRYLVKRTGEKVFLECVQDMDHENMFWYRQDPGLGLRLIYFSYDVKMKEKGDIPEGYSVSREKKERFSLILESASTNQTSMYLCASSPITSGAQETQYFGPGTRLLVL.

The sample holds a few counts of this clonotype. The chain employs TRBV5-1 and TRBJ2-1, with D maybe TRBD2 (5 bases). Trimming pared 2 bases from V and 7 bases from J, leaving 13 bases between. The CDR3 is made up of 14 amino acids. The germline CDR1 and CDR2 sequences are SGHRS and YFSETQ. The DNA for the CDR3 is TGCGCCAGCAGCTTCACTGAGCGGATTAATGAGCAGTTCTTC. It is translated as CASSFTERINEQFF.

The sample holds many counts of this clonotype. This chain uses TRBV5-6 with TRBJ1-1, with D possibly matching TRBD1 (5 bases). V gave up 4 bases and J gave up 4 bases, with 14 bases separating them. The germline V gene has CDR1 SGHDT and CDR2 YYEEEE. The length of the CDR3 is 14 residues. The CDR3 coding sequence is TGTGCCAGCAGCCCCCTTGGGGGGACCACTGAAGCTTTCTTT. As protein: CASSPLGGTTEAFF.

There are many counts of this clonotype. As DNA, the CDR3 is TGCGCCAGCAGCAGCGGATGGAACACTGAAGCTTTCTTT. This encodes CASSSGWNTEAFF. The rearrangement links TRBV5-1 to TRBJ1-1; D unresolved. Trimming stripped 4 bases from V and 1 base from J, with 8 bases between. Germline CDR1 reads SGHRS; CDR2 reads YFSETQ. CDR3 length: 13 amino acids.

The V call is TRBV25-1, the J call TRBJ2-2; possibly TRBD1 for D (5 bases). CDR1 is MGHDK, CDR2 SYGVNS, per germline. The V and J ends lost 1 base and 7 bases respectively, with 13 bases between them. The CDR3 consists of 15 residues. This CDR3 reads CASSELAGQDGELFF. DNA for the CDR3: TGTGCCAGCAGTGAATTGGCAGGGCAAGACGGGGAGCTGTTTTTT. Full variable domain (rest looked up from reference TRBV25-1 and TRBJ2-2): EADIYQTPRYLVIGTGKKITLECSQTMGHDKMYWYQQDPGMELHLIHYSYGVNSTEKGDLSSESTVSRIRTEHFPLTLESARPSHTSQYLCASSELAGQDGELFFGEGSRLTVL.

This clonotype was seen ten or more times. The CDR3 DNA reads as TGTGCCAGCACCAGGACAGGTCCAAAGCGGGAGACCCAGTACTTC. Its translation is CASTRTGPKRETQYF. The chain couples TRBV12-3 or TRBV12-4 to TRBJ2-5, with 7 nucleotides matching TRBD1. The junction had 13 bases not matched to a gene; V was cut back by 7 bases and J by 5 bases. The CDR3 covers 15 residues.

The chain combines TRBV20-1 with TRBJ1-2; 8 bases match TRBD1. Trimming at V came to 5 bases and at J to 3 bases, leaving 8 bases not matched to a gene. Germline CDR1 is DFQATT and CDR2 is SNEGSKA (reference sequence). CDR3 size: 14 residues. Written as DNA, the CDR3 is TGCAGTGCTCAGATTCAGGGGGCTTACTATGGCTACACCTTC. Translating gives CSAQIQGAYYGYTF.

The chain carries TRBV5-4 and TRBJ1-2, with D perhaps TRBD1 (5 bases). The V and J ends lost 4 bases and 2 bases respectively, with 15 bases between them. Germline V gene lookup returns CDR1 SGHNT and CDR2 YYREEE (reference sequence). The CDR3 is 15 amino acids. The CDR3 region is CASSGAGVKNYGYTF. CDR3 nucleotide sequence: TGTGCCAGCAGCGGGGCCGGTGTTAAGAACTATGGCTACACCTTC.

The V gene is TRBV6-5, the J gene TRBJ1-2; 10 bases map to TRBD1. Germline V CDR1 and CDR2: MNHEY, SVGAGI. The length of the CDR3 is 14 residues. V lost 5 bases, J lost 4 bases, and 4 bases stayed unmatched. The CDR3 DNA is TGTGCCAGCAGTCGGACAGGGGGGATCTATGGCTACACCTTC. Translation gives CASSRTGGIYGYTF.

The CDR3 nucleotides are TGCGCCAGCAGCCAAGAAGGCCTCCAGACACTGTTTTTT. Translated: CASSQEGLQTLFF. This chain links TRBV4-3 with TRBJ1-4; D gene uncertain. CDR1 and CDR2 (germline): LGHNA, YSLEER. Trimming stripped 0 bases from V and 13 bases from J, with 12 bases between. CDR3 length equals 13 residues.

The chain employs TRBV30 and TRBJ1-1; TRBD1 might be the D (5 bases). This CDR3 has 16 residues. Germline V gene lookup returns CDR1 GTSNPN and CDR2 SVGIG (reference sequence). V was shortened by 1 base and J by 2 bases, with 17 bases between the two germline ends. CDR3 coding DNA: TGTGCCTGGAGTGAACTCCGTGTAGGGGCCAACACTGAAGCTTTCTTT. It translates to CAWSELRVGANTEAFF.

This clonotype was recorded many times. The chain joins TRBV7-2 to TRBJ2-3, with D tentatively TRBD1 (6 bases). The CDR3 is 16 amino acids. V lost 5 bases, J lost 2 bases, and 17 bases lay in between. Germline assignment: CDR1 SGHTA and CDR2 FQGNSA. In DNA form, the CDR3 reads TGTGCCAGCAGCCTCAGGGCTGGGGGCGTCACAGATACGCAGTATTTT. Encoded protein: CASSLRAGGVTDTQYF.

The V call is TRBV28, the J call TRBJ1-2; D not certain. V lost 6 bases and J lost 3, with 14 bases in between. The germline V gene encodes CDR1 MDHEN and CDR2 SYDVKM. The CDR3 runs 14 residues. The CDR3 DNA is TGTGCCAGCAGCGGAGAGGCAGCTCACTATGGCTACACCTTC. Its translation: CASSGEAAHYGYTF.

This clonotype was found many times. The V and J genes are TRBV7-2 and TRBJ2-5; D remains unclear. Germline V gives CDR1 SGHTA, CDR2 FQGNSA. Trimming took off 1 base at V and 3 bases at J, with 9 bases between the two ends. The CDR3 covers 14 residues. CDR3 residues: CASSLGLGKETQYF. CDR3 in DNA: TGTGCCAGCAGCTTAGGTCTGGGAAAAGAGACCCAGTACTTC. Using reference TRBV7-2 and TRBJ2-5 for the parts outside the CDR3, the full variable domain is GAGVSQSPSNKVTEKGKDVELRCDPISGHTALYWYRQSLGQGLEFLIYFQGNSAPDKSGLPSDRFSAERTGGSVSTLTIQRTQQEDSAVYLCASSLGLGKETQYFGPGTRLLVL.

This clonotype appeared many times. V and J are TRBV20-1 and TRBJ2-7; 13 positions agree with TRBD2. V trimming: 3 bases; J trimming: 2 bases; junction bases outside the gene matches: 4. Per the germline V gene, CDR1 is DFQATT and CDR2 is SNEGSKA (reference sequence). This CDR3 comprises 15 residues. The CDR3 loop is CSASEGLAGPYEQYF. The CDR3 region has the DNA TGCAGTGCTAGCGAGGGACTAGCGGGGCCCTACGAGCAGTACTTC.

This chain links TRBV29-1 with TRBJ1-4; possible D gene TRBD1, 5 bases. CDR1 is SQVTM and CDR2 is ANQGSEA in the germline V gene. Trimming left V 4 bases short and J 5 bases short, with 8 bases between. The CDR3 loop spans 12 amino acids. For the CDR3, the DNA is TGCAGCGTTGGGGGGATGAATGAAAAACTGTTTTTT. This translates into CSVGGMNEKLFF.

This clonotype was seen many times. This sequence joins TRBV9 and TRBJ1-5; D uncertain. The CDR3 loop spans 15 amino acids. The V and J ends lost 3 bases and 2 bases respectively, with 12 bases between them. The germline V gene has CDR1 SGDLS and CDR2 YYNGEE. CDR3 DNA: TGTGCCAGCAGCGAGGGCGGGAGACGCAATCAGCCCCAGCATTTT. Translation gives CASSEGGRRNQPQHF.

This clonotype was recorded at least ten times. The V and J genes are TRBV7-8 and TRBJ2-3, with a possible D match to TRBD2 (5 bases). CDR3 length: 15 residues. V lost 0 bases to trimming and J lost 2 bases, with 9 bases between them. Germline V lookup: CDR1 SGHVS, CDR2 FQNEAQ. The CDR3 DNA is TGTGCCAGCAGCTTAGCAAAGCGGTTCACAGATACGCAGTATTTT. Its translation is CASSLAKRFTDTQYF.

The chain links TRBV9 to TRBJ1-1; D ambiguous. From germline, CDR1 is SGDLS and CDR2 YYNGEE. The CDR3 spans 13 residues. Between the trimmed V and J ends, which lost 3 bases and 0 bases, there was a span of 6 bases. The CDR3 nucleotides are TGTGCCAGCAGCGCTAAATTGAACACTGAAGCTTTCTTT. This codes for CASSAKLNTEAFF.

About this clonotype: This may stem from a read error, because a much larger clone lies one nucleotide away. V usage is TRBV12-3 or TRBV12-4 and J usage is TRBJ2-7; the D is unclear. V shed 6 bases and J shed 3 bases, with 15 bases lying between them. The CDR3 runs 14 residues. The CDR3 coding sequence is TGTGCCAGCAGCCGGATGATGCCTGTCTACGAGCAGTACTTC. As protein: CASSRMMPVYEQYF.

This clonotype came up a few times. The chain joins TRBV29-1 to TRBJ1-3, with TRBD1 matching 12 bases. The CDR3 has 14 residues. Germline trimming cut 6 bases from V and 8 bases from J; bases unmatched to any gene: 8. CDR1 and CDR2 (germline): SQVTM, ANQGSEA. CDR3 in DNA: TGCAGCGTGTCCGGGACAGGGGGCTCGGACACCATATATTTT. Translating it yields CSVSGTGGSDTIYF. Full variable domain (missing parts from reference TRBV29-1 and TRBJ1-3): SAVISQKPSRDICQRGTSLTIQCQVDSQVTMMFWYRQQPGQSLTLIATANQGSEATYESGFVIDKFPISRPNLTFSTLTVSNMSPEDSSIYLCSVSGTGGSDTIYFGEGSWLTVV.

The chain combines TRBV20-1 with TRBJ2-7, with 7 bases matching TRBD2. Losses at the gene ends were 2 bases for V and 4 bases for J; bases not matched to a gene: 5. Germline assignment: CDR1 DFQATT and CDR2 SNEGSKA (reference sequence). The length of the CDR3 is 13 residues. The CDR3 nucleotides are TGCAGTGCTAGAAGGGGAGGGAGTTACGAGCAGTACTTC. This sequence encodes CSARRGGSYEQYF.

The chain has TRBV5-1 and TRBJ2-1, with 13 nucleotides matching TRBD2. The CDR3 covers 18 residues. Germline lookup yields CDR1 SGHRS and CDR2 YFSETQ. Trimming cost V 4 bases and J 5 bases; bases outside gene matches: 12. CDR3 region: CASSLGTSGIRGHNEQFF. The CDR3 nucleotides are TGCGCCAGCAGCCTCGGGACTAGCGGGATTCGAGGGCACAATGAGCAGTTCTTC.

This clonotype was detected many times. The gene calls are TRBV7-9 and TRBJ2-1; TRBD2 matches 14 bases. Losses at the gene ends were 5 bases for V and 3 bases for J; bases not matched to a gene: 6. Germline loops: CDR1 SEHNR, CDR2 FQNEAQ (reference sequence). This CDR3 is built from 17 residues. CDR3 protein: CASSPGTSGSIYNEQFF. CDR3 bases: TGTGCCAGCAGCCCCGGGACTAGCGGGAGTATCTACAATGAGCAGTTCTTC.

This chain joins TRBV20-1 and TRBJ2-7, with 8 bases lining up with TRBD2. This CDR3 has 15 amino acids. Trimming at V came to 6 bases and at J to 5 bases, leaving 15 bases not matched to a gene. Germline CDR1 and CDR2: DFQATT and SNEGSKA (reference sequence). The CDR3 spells CSASLDGRAANEQYF. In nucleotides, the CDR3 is TGCAGTGCCTCTCTAGACGGGAGGGCCGCGAACGAGCAGTACTTC.

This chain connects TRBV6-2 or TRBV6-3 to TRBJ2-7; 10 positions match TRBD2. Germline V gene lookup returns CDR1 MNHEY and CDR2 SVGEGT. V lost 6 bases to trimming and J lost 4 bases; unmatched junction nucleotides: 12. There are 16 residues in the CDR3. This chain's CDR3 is CASSSRAGGSGYEQYF. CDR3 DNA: TGTGCCAGCAGCTCCAGAGCGGGAGGGAGCGGGTACGAGCAGTACTTC.

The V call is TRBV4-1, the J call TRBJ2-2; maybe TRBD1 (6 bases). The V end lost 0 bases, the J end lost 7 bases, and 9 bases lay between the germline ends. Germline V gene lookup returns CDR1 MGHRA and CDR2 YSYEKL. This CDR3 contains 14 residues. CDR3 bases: TGCGCCAGCAGCCAAGAAGGGGGACACGGGGAGCTGTTTTTT. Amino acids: CASSQEGGHGELFF.